The clone carrying this T cell receptor (beta chain) was found a few times. Its antigen remains unknown. TCRdb processed the RACE reads anew with MiXCR; each CDR3 protein has one entry. This table has 70,000 to 95,000 distinct CDR3 sequences, roughly 7.9% appearing once. Indicated time point: healthy volunteer bleed at 6 weeks. Before extraction, the whole blood was not fractionated, and total RNA was taken from it. CDR1 LGHNA and CDR2 YSLEER come from the germline V gene. This CDR3 has 16 residues. The V and J ends lost 0 bases and 9 bases, in that order; junction bases with no gene match: 11. This entry comes from a study of human T cells and chemical hapten exposure. Points from the study as a whole: DPC sensitization produced no change in TCRs with frequency above 1 in 1000.

The sample consisted of whole blood. The receptor was isolated from a female donor in good health. Some clones in this sample may be carry-over from other donors' samples. The genes are TRBV4-3 and TRBJ2-1, with 7 positions matching TRBD1. The CDR3 sequence is CASSQDKSTGLGEQFF. CDR3 in DNA: TGCGCCAGCAGCCAAGATAAGTCGACAGGGTTAGGTGAGCAGTTCTTC.